Sequencing of this T cell receptor beta chain was carried out in a study of identical twins. There are 15 residues in the CDR3. CDR1 and CDR2 (germline): SGHDT, YYEEEE. V lost 0 bases and J lost 3; bases outside the gene matches: 6. This clonotype was found a few times. Its antigen is undetermined. Using its own MiXCR run on the 5' RACE reads, TCRdb lists one record per CDR3 protein. The sample consists of 250,000 or so distinct CDR3 sequences, approximately 8.6% of them appearing once. Only healthy Caucasians were enrolled as donors. Study outcomes and limitations: Sequences that were beta out-of-frame showed weaker excess twin sharing. Abundant beta clonotypes from cord blood bore fewer insertions; memory repertoires lacked this pattern.

This sample was also put to use in a study of yellow fever vaccine responses in identical twins. This second report adds: Twins' vaccine T cell responses were reported to seem partly convergent and partly personalized.

The sample was CD8+ T cells sorted from blood. This clonotype was sampled from a woman under 30 in good health. The chain is built from TRBV5-6 and TRBJ2-7, with 7 bases fitting TRBD2. DNA for the CDR3: TGTGCCAGCAGCTTGGATGGTAGCGGGCACTACGAGCAGTACTTC. It specifies CASSLDGSGHYEQYF.